This T cell receptor beta chain was profiled in a study of cytomegalovirus exposure and HLA in healthy donors. Findings of the study overall: Sequence variants that were highly shared formed a cluster that was likely a sequencing artifact.

Of note for this clone: Its antigen is not identified.

Likely unrecorded immune exposures existed in these nominally healthy donors. V lost 3 bases, J lost 4 bases, and 7 bases lay in between. This CDR3 contains 12 residues. CDR1 SGDLS and CDR2 YYNGEE come from the germline V gene. The PCR made use of 60 Vbeta and 13 Jbeta primers. Libraries were prepared by immunoSEQ multiplex PCR; TCRdb keeps only in-frame clonotypes and omits some of them. This sample yields 120,000 or so clones, of which 70% to 80% are seen a single time; approximately 2% belongs to the top ten. Sequencing used PBMCs. The chain carries TRBV9 and TRBJ1-2; D ambiguous. The TCR originated in a man aged 18 to 29 in good health and CMV-seronegative. CDR3: CASSDYSYGYTF. The CDR3 DNA sequence: TGTGCCAGCAGCGATTACAGCTATGGCTACACCTTC.